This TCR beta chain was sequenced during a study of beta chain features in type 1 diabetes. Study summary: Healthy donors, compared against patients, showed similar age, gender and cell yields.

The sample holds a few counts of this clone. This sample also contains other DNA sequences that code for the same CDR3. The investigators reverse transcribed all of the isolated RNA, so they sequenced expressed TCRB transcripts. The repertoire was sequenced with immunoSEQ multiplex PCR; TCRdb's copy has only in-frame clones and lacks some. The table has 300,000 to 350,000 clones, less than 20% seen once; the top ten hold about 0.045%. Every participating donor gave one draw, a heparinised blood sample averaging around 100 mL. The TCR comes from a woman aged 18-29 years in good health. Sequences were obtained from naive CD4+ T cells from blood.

For the CDR3, the DNA is TGCGCCAGCAGCTTACGGGATAGCTACGAGCAGTACTTC. Amino acid sequence: CASSLRDSYEQYF. V is TRBV5-1 and J is TRBJ2-7; tentative D call: TRBD2 (5 bases). The ends were cut back, 2 bases at V and 3 bases at J, with 9 bases in the middle. This CDR3 spans 13 amino acids. From germline, CDR1 is SGHRS and CDR2 YFSETQ.